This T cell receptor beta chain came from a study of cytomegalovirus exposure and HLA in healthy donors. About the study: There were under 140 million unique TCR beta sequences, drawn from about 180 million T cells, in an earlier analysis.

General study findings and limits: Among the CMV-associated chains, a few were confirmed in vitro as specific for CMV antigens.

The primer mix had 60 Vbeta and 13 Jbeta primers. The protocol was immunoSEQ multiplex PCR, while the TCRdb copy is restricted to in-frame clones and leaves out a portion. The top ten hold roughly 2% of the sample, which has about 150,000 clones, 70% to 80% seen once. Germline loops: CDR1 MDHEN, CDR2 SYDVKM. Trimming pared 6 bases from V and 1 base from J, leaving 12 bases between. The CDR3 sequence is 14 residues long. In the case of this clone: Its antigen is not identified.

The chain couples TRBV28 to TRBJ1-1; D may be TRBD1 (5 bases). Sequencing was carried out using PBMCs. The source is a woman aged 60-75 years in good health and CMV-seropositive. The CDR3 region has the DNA TGTGCCAGCAGACGGGAGACAGCGAACACTGAAGCTTTCTTT. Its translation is CASRRETANTEAFF.